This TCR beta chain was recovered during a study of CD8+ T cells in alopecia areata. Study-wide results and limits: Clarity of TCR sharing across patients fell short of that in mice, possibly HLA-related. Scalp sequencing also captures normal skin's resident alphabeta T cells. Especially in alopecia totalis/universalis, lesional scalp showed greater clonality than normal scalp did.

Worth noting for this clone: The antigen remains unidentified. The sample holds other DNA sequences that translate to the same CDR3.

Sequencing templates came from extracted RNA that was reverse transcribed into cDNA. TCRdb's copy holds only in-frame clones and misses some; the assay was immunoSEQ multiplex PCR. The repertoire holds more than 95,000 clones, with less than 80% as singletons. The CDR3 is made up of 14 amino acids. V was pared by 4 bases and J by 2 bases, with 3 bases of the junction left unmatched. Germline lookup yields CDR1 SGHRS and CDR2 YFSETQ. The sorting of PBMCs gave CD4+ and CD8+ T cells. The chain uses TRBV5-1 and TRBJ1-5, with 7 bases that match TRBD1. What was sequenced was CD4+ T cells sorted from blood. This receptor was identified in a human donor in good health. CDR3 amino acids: CASSPGTGNQPQHF. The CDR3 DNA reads TGCGCCAGCAGCCCCGGGACAGGCAATCAGCCCCAGCATTTT.